A single sample is the source of the 18 T cell receptor beta chains below, sequenced in a study of breast tumors, draining lymph nodes, adjacent tissues. TCRdb re-analysed the multiplex PCR reads in MiXCR, keeping a single row per CDR3 protein. The top ten clones hold approximately 10% of a sample with 50,000 to 55,000 distinct CDR3 sequences, roughly 39% of them seen once. The sequencing sample was made of breast tumor tissue. All receptors derive from a female donor with breast cancer. Some clones in this sample may be carry-over from other donors' samples.

This clonotype was detected many times. V usage is TRBV11-3 and J usage is TRBJ1-2; D possibly corresponds to TRBD1 (5 bases). Trimming took 2 bases from V and 8 from J, leaving 12 bases between them. Looked up from germline, CDR1 is SGHNT and CDR2 is YENEEA. The CDR3 is 13 residues long. CDR3 in amino acids: CASSLIQGEGYTF. DNA for the CDR3: TGTGCCAGCAGCTTAATTCAGGGAGAGGGCTACACCTTC.

A remark on this clonotype: This may stem from a read error, because a much larger clone lies one nucleotide away. The chain uses TRBV9 and TRBJ2-7; the D gene is possibly TRBD2 (6 bases). Germline V CDR1 and CDR2: SGDLS, YYNGEE. The V end lost 7 bases, the J end lost 0 bases, and 11 bases lay between the germline ends. CDR3 length: 13 residues. CDR3 bases: TGTGCCAGCGGGGGGAATAGCTCCTACGAGCAGTACTTC. This encodes CASGGNSSYEQYF.

This clonotype was detected ten times or more. The J gene is TRBJ1-6, the V gene TRBV6-6; D is perhaps TRBD1 (5 bases). The CDR3 is 17 residues long. Trimming stripped 3 bases from V and 0 bases from J, with 12 bases between. Germline V CDR1 and CDR2: MNHNY, SVGAGI (reference sequence). CDR3 nucleotides: TGTGCCAGCAGTTATCCCCCAGGGAGCTCCTATAATTCACCCCTCCACTTT. Its protein is CASSYPPGSSYNSPLHF.

This clonotype was recorded many times. This chain links TRBV25-1 with TRBJ1-5; 7 positions match TRBD1. The CDR3 extends over 14 amino acids. Losses at the gene ends were 1 base for V and 5 bases for J; bases not matched to a gene: 2. CDR1 and CDR2 from the germline V gene are MGHDK and SYGVNS. In DNA form, the CDR3 reads TGTGCCAGCAGTGAATCAGGGACAGATCAGCCCCAGCATTTT. Translation: CASSESGTDQPQHF.

This clonotype was seen at least ten times. This chain connects TRBV19 to TRBJ2-1; 10 nucleotides align to TRBD2. CDR1 and CDR2 from the germline V gene are LNHDA and SQIVND (reference sequence). After removal of 4 bases from V and 3 bases from J, the junction contained 6 bases not matched to a gene. This CDR3 is built from 16 residues. The CDR3 loop is CASSSTPSGSYNEQFF. In nucleotides, the CDR3 is TGTGCCAGTAGTAGCACTCCTAGCGGGAGCTACAATGAGCAGTTCTTC.

On this clonotype: This may be a read error: a much more frequent sequence differs by one nucleotide. It is likely a read error, because the conserved phenylalanine at the end of the CDR3 is missing. The chain couples TRBV6-5 to TRBJ2-2; 8 nucleotides align to TRBD1. The V and J ends lost 6 bases and 7 bases, in that order; junction bases with no gene match: 10. Germline V gives CDR1 MNHEY, CDR2 SVGAGI. The CDR3 is made up of 15 amino acids. As DNA, the CDR3 is TGTGCCAGCAGGGTCCTCAGGGGGCGAAACGGGGAGCTGTTTTAT. This gives the protein CASRVLRGRNGELFY.

Of note for this clonotype: The limits of the CDR3 on the DNA are not certain, so only TCRdb's listed CDR3 is given. This chain uses TRBV15 with TRBJ1-2; TRBD1, as called in the table, went unchecked against the DNA. Per the germline V gene, CDR1 is LNHNV and CDR2 is YYDKDF (reference sequence). The CDR3 contains 24 residues when both ends are counted. The CDR3 is CATSSFYICSARDRDRGLYGGYTF.

This clonotype was picked up many times. The CDR3 sequence is CASSFTGGAYGYTF. The CDR3 DNA reads as TGTGCCAGCAGCTTTACAGGGGGCGCCTATGGCTACACCTTC. This chain links TRBV5-6 with TRBJ1-2, with 9 bases identical to TRBD1. The germline gives CDR1 SGHDT, CDR2 YYEEEE. V gave up 2 bases and J gave up 4 bases; unmatched junction bases: 3. The CDR3 is 14 amino acids. The full variable domain, with the rest looked up from reference TRBV5-6 and TRBJ1-2, is DAGVTQSPTHLIKTRGQQVTLRCSPKSGHDTVSWYQQALGQGPQFIFQYYEEEERQRGNFPDRFSGHQFPNYSSELNVNALLLGDSALYLCASSFTGGAYGYTFGSGTRLTVV.

This clonotype has ten or more counts. The chain combines TRBV5-8 with TRBJ2-7; no firm D call. Germline CDR1 SGHTS, CDR2 YDEGEE. The CDR3 extends over 16 amino acids. Trimming shortened V by 2 bases and J by 2 bases, and 17 bases separated the two germline ends. The CDR3 DNA follows: TGTGCCAGCAGCTTCGGTTATAACGTCGTGGCCTACGAGCAGTACTTC. Translating it yields CASSFGYNVVAYEQYF.

This rearrangement joins TRBV7-2 to TRBJ1-6; 8 bases agree with TRBD1. CDR3 size: 15 residues. Germline V gene sequence: CDR1 SGHTA, CDR2 FQGNSA. Unmatched junction bases numbered 8, after V lost 5 bases and J lost 8 bases. CDR3 DNA sequence: TGTGCCAGCAGCCCCGGGACAGGTTCGGATTCACCCCTCCACTTT. Translated, it gives CASSPGTGSDSPLHF.

Ten or more counts support this clonotype. V gene TRBV28 combines with J gene TRBJ2-7; D uncertain. The CDR3 consists of 11 residues. Germline V gene lookup returns CDR1 MDHEN and CDR2 SYDVKM. The germline V and J ends were trimmed by 4 bases and 4 bases, with 5 bases remaining between them. CDR3 loop: CASSYGYEQYF. CDR3 coding DNA: TGTGCCAGCAGTTATGGATACGAGCAGTACTTC.

This clonotype was counted at least ten times. This chain uses TRBV7-2 with TRBJ2-7; 8 bases fit TRBD1. Germline loops: CDR1 SGHTA, CDR2 FQGNSA. V was pared by 4 bases and J by 5 bases, with 10 bases of the junction left unmatched. The CDR3 length is 15 residues. For the CDR3, the DNA is TGTGCCAGCAGCTGGTCGACAGGGGAGAATAACGAGCAGTACTTC. Protein sequence: CASSWSTGENNEQYF.

This clonotype was picked up a small number of times. This sequence joins TRBV19 and TRBJ2-3; 9 bases are shared with TRBD2. The CDR3 runs 16 residues. Per germline, CDR1 LNHDA and CDR2 SQIVND (reference sequence). Trimming cost V 1 base and J 3 bases; bases outside gene matches: 5. CDR3 protein: CASSIATSGLTDTQYF. CDR3 nucleotide sequence: TGTGCCAGTAGTATAGCGACTAGCGGTTTAACAGATACGCAGTATTTT. The full variable domain, completed using reference TRBV19 and TRBJ2-3, is DGGITQSPKYLFRKEGQNVTLSCEQNLNHDAMYWYRQDPGQGLRLIYYSQIVNDFQKGDIAEGYSVSREKKESFPLTVTSAQKNPTAFYLCASSIATSGLTDTQYFGPGTRLTVL.

For this clonotype: Since a much larger clone is just one base distant, this may be a read error. V is TRBV6-5 and J is TRBJ2-7; 9 bases line up with TRBD1. In germline, CDR1 is MNHEY, CDR2 SVGAGI. Trimming cost V 6 bases and J 1 base; bases outside gene matches: 4. The length of the CDR3 is 14 residues. The chain's CDR3 is CASRRDRGSYEQYF. The CDR3 region has the DNA TGTGCCAGCAGACGAGACAGGGGGTCCTACGAGCAGTACTTC.

Many counts were recorded for this clonotype. This sequence joins TRBV27 and TRBJ2-7; possibly TRBD1 for D (6 bases). Deletions cut 5 bases from V and 0 bases from J, with 8 bases between. Germline CDR1 reads MNHEY; CDR2 reads SMNVEV (reference sequence). The CDR3 extends over 13 amino acids. The CDR3, as DNA: TGTGCCAGCAGTAAACAGGGCTCCTACGAGCAGTACTTC. It encodes CASSKQGSYEQYF.

In its sample, this clonotype was seen many times. The V call is TRBV11-3, the J call TRBJ2-1; 13 nucleotides agree with TRBD2. V gave up 4 bases and J gave up 9 bases; unmatched junction bases: 12. This CDR3 has 17 residues. Per germline, CDR1 SGHNT and CDR2 YENEEA. CDR3 nucleotides: TGTGCCAGCAGCTACCAGTGGACTAGCGGGAGTAGAGGTGAGCAGTTCTTC. Amino acid sequence: CASSYQWTSGSRGEQFF.

This clonotype was seen ten or more times. J is TRBJ1-5 and V is TRBV6-5; D is unclear. Germline V gene sequence: CDR1 MNHEY, CDR2 SVGAGI. The V gene lost 3 bases and the J gene lost 5 bases, with 8 bases spanning the gap. This CDR3 has 13 amino acids. CDR3 nucleotide sequence: TGTGCCAGCAGTTATAGCGTAGATCAGCCCCAGCATTTT. Translating gives CASSYSVDQPQHF.

This clonotype was observed at least ten times. The DNA of the CDR3 is TGTGCCAGTAGTATTAGAGGGGCTGCCCAAGCTAACTATGGCTACACCTTC. This gives the protein CASSIRGAAQANYGYTF. V and J are TRBV19 and TRBJ1-2, with D possibly matching TRBD1 (5 bases). The V gene lost 3 bases and the J gene lost 0 bases, with 17 bases spanning the gap. Germline-derived CDR1 and CDR2 are LNHDA and SQIVND (reference sequence). The CDR3 length is 17 residues.